The 10 T cell receptor beta chains below all came from one sample that was sequenced in a study of radiation and T cells in renal cell carcinoma. This table comes from immunoSEQ multiplex PCR, and its TCRdb copy is limited to in-frame clones, with some not included. The table has 100,000 to 150,000 clones, 65% to 85% seen once; the top ten hold 5.8%. Described time point: blood 2 weeks post-SBRT. Indicated treatment: 15 Gy SBRT to primary tumor, nephrectomy 4 weeks later. The material was blood, obtained from a patient whose treatment included radiotherapy and nephrectomy. The receptors were gathered from a man aged 45-60 years with renal cell carcinoma.

The rearrangement uses TRBV7-9 and TRBJ2-7; possibly TRBD2 for D (6 bases). Trimming took off 5 bases at V and 0 bases at J, with 14 bases between the two ends. The CDR3 contains 15 residues. Germline V gives CDR1 SEHNR, CDR2 FQNEAQ (reference sequence). The CDR3: CASSRDRDFSYEQYF. The CDR3 region has the DNA TGTGCCAGCAGCAGAGACCGGGACTTCTCCTACGAGCAGTACTTC.

The V gene is TRBV2, the J gene TRBJ1-5; D might be TRBD1 (5 bases). Germline assignment: CDR1 SNHLY and CDR2 FYNNEI. V gave up 7 bases and J gave up 7 bases, with 20 bases separating them. The CDR3 extends over 15 amino acids. The CDR3: CASTGDLDIEQPQHF. The CDR3 bases are TGTGCCAGCACAGGTGACTTGGACATCGAACAGCCCCAGCATTTT.

The rearrangement links TRBV12-5 to TRBJ1-2, with TRBD1 matching over 8 bases. CDR3 size: 13 residues. In germline, CDR1 is LGHNT, CDR2 FRNRAP. Germline trimming cut 6 bases from V and 3 bases from J; bases unmatched to any gene: 3. CDR3 DNA sequence: TGTGCTAGTGGCCCGGGACAGGACTATGGCTACACCTTC. Amino acid sequence: CASGPGQDYGYTF.

This chain joins TRBV5-1 and TRBJ2-7; 10 nucleotides line up with TRBD1. The V gene's germline CDR1 is SGHRS and CDR2 YFSETQ. The CDR3 contains 13 residues. V trimming: 4 bases; J trimming: 5 bases; junction bases outside the gene matches: 3. Here the CDR3 reads CASSRDRGNEQYF. CDR3 DNA: TGCGCCAGCAGCCGGGACAGGGGAAACGAGCAGTACTTC.

This clone has more than one count but fewer than ten. V is TRBV2 and J is TRBJ1-1; D unresolved. This CDR3 contains 14 residues. V lost 4 bases and J lost 1, with 10 bases in between. Germline CDR1 and CDR2: SNHLY and FYNNEI. CDR3 protein: CASSAQAGNTEAFF. The DNA of the CDR3 is TGTGCCAGCAGTGCCCAGGCAGGGAACACTGAAGCTTTCTTT.

This clone was seen at least ten times. The chain links TRBV10-3 to TRBJ1-3; 8 bases are a match to TRBD1. The CDR3 is made up of 14 amino acids. Trimming at V came to 5 bases and at J to 0 bases, leaving 0 bases not matched to a gene. Looked up from germline, CDR1 is ENHRY and CDR2 is SYGVKD. The CDR3 region has the DNA TGTGCCATCAGTACAGGGGGCTCTGGAAACACCATATATTTT. Translation gives CAISTGGSGNTIYF.

This clone was observed many times. This sequence joins TRBV5-1 and TRBJ1-2; 9 bases agree with TRBD1. The CDR3 covers 13 residues. J was trimmed by 7 bases and V by 2 bases; bases with no gene match: 3. Germline V gene sequence: CDR1 SGHRS, CDR2 YFSETQ. For the CDR3, the DNA is TGCGCCAGCAGCTTACAGGGGGCGCCTGGCTACACCTTC. Translated: CASSLQGAPGYTF.

V usage is TRBV6-4 and J usage is TRBJ2-2; no definite D call. The V gene's germline CDR1 is MRHNA and CDR2 SNTAGT. This CDR3 has 13 amino acids. V gave up 2 bases and J gave up 3 bases, with 4 bases separating them. Here the CDR3 reads CASSDRDTGELFF. Written as DNA, the CDR3 is TGTGCCAGCAGTGACAGGGACACCGGGGAGCTGTTTTTT.

The V call is TRBV5-4, the J call TRBJ2-3, with D perhaps matching TRBD1 or TRBD2 (5 bases each). Germline V gene lookup returns CDR1 SGHNT and CDR2 YYREEE (reference sequence). The CDR3 is 16 residues long. Trimming took off 7 bases at V and 0 bases at J, with 18 bases between the two ends. The CDR3 protein is CASAGTRASSTDTQYF. CDR3 nucleotide sequence: TGTGCCAGCGCCGGGACGCGGGCGAGTAGCACAGATACGCAGTATTTT.

V and J are TRBV7-6 and TRBJ1-1, with 9 bases that match TRBD1. The V segment lost 4 bases and the J segment 5 bases; nucleotides outside the gene matches: 2. Germline values: CDR1 SGHVS, CDR2 FNYEAQ. The CDR3 contains 13 residues. The CDR3 nucleotides are TGTGCCAGCAGCTCGGGACAGGGAACTGAAGCTTTCTTT. Protein: CASSSGQGTEAFF.